A selection of T cell receptor beta chains follows, all from one sample in a study of T cells in Graves' hyperthyroidism and ophthalmopathy. TCRdb itself ran the multiplex PCR reads through MiXCR, one entry per CDR3 protein. In the table there are under 550,000 distinct CDR3 sequences, roughly 21% of which are singletons. Sequenced sample: blood. These receptors were obtained from a man in his forties or fifties with Graves' ophthalmopathy. CDR3s include the opening cysteine and the closing phenylalanine or tryptophan. The order of the fields is V gene, clone size, D gene, J gene, CDR3 protein, CDR3 DNA. A D gene is named only where the DNA matches it firmly. The size field is filled for only some rows; it gives once, few, many or a size class.

v_gene: TRBV7-3; abundance: many; d_gene: -; j_gene: TRBJ2-2; CDR3aa: CASSGTGTGELFF; CDR3nt: TGTGCCAGCAGCGGTACAGGCACCGGGGAGCTGTTTTTT
v_gene: TRBV2; abundance: many; d_gene: TRBD1; j_gene: TRBJ2-1; CDR3aa: CASSERWGTGTDEQFF; CDR3nt: TGTGCCAGCAGTGAACGGTGGGGGACAGGGACCGATGAGCAGTTCTTC
v_gene: TRBV7-2; abundance: -; d_gene: -; j_gene: TRBJ2-7; CDR3aa: CASSPAAGKNYEQYF; CDR3nt: TGTGCCAGCAGCCCCGCAGCGGGTAAGAACTACGAGCAGTACTTC
v_gene: TRBV30; abundance: many; d_gene: TRBD2; j_gene: TRBJ2-1; CDR3aa: CAWTSGSLEQFF; CDR3nt: TGTGCCTGGACTAGCGGGAGCCTTGAGCAGTTCTTC
v_gene: TRBV10-3; abundance: -; d_gene: -; j_gene: TRBJ1-1; CDR3aa: CAISEERGSGTEAFF; CDR3nt: TGTGCCATCAGTGAGGAAAGGGGGTCGGGCACTGAAGCTTTCTTT
v_gene: TRBV10-3; abundance: -; d_gene: TRBD1; j_gene: TRBJ1-1; CDR3aa: CAIRDRTVGLGTEAFF; CDR3nt: TGTGCCATCAGGGACAGGACGGTGGGCTTGGGCACTGAAGCTTTCTTT
v_gene: TRBV2; abundance: many; d_gene: -; j_gene: TRBJ2-3; CDR3aa: CASSDIDPDTQYF; CDR3nt: TGTGCCAGCAGTGATATTGACCCAGATACGCAGTATTTT
v_gene: TRBV4-1; abundance: few; d_gene: -; j_gene: TRBJ2-7; CDR3aa: CASSQDPGAEPYEQYF; CDR3nt: TGCGCCAGCAGCCAAGATCCTGGAGCTGAGCCCTACGAGCAGTACTTC
v_gene: TRBV2; abundance: -; d_gene: TRBD1; j_gene: TRBJ2-3; CDR3aa: CASSGQDTDTQYF; CDR3nt: TGTGCCAGCAGCGGACAGGACACAGATACGCAGTATTTT
v_gene: TRBV30; abundance: -; d_gene: TRBD1; j_gene: TRBJ2-1; CDR3aa: CAWSVQGGNEQFF; CDR3nt: TGTGCCTGGAGTGTACAGGGGGGAAATGAGCAGTTCTTC
v_gene: TRBV20-1; abundance: few; d_gene: -; j_gene: TRBJ1-1; CDR3aa: CSVPLSGVGGTEAFF; CDR3nt: TGCAGTGTTCCCCTGTCCGGGGTTGGAGGCACTGAAGCTTTCTTT
v_gene: TRBV4-3; abundance: few; d_gene: TRBD1; j_gene: TRBJ1-3; CDR3aa: CASSQEQGRDTIYF; CDR3nt: TGCGCCAGCAGCCAAGAACAGGGGAGAGACACCATATATTTT
v_gene: TRBV7-3; abundance: -; d_gene: -; j_gene: TRBJ2-7; CDR3aa: CASSLPGGDEQYF; CDR3nt: TGTGCCAGCAGCTTACCAGGCGGGGACGAGCAGTACTTC
v_gene: TRBV6-6; abundance: -; d_gene: -; j_gene: TRBJ1-3; CDR3aa: CASSYSTGAGNTIYF; CDR3nt: TGTGCCAGCAGTTACTCGACAGGTGCTGGAAACACCATATATTTT
v_gene: TRBV12-3/TRBV12-4; abundance: many; d_gene: TRBD2; j_gene: TRBJ2-3; CDR3aa: CASSLDPAGPKGTQYF; CDR3nt: TGTGCCAGCAGTTTAGACCCAGCGGGGCCGAAGGGTACGCAGTATTTT
v_gene: TRBV11-2; abundance: -; d_gene: -; j_gene: TRBJ1-4; CDR3aa: CASSQAGKLFF; CDR3nt: TGTGCCAGCAGCCAGGCGGGAAAACTGTTTTTT
v_gene: TRBV5-1; abundance: many; d_gene: TRBD2; j_gene: TRBJ2-3; CDR3aa: CASSWGTSLTDTQYF; CDR3nt: TGCGCCAGCAGCTGGGGGACTAGCTTAACAGATACGCAGTATTTT
v_gene: TRBV6-1; abundance: -; d_gene: TRBD1; j_gene: TRBJ2-7; CDR3aa: CASTLLTGAGEQYF; CDR3nt: TGTGCCAGCACCCTATTGACAGGGGCGGGCGAGCAGTACTTC
v_gene: TRBV11-2; abundance: -; d_gene: -; j_gene: TRBJ2-1; CDR3aa: CASSLGTTWASVEQFF; CDR3nt: TGTGCCAGCAGCTTAGGGACGACTTGGGCTAGCGTGGAGCAGTTCTTC
v_gene: TRBV7-3; abundance: few; d_gene: -; j_gene: TRBJ2-2; CDR3aa: CASRRQASGSTGELFF; CDR3nt: TGTGCCAGCAGACGACAGGCATCCGGGAGTACCGGGGAGCTGTTTTTT
v_gene: TRBV28; abundance: few; d_gene: -; j_gene: TRBJ2-1; CDR3aa: CASRIDREVYNEQFF; CDR3nt: TGTGCCAGCAGGATTGACAGGGAGGTCTACAATGAGCAGTTCTTC
v_gene: TRBV11-2; abundance: many; d_gene: -; j_gene: TRBJ2-1; CDR3aa: CASSLNRVNEQFF; CDR3nt: TGTGCCAGCAGCTTGAACAGGGTGAATGAGCAGTTCTTC
v_gene: TRBV7-8; abundance: -; d_gene: -; j_gene: TRBJ2-1; CDR3aa: CASSYRVDEQFF; CDR3nt: TGTGCCAGCAGCTACAGGGTGGATGAGCAGTTCTTC